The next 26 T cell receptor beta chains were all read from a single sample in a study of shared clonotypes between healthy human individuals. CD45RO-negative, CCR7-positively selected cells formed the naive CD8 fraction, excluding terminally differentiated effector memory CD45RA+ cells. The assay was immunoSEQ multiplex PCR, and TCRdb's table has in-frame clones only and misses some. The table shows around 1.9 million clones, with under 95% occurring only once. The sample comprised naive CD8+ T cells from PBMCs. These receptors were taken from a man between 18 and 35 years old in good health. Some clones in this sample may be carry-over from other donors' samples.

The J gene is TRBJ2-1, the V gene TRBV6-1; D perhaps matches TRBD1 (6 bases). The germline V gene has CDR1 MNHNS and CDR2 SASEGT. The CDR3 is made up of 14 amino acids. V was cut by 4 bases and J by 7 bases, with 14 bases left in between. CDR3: CASSAALRGNEQFF. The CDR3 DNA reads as TGTGCCAGCAGTGCCGCGCTAAGGGGGAATGAGCAGTTCTTC.

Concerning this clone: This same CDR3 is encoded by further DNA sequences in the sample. The CDR3 DNA sequence: TGTGCCAGCAGTTACCTCCTAGCGGCTACCTACGAGCAGTACTTC. Protein sequence: CASSYLLAATYEQYF. The rearrangement joins TRBV6-6 to TRBJ2-7; 7 bases match TRBD2. V lost 2 bases to trimming and J lost 2 bases; unmatched junction nucleotides: 6. Germline V gives CDR1 MNHNY, CDR2 SVGAGI (reference sequence). This CDR3 has 15 amino acids.

This CDR3 is CAITREGLGEQYF. The CDR3 region has the DNA TGTGCCATCACGCGGGAGGGCCTTGGCGAGCAGTACTTC. The rearrangement links TRBV10-3 to TRBJ2-7; 9 bases agree with TRBD2. Germline V gene sequence: CDR1 ENHRY, CDR2 SYGVKD. The CDR3 covers 13 residues. Unmatched junction bases numbered 7, after V lost 7 bases and J lost 6 bases.

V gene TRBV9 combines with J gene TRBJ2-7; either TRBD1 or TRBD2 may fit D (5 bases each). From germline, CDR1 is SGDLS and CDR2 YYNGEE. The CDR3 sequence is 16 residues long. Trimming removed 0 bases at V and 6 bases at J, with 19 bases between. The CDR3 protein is CASSVATGQPLGEQYF. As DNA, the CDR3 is TGTGCCAGCAGCGTAGCTACGGGGCAACCACTGGGCGAGCAGTACTTC.

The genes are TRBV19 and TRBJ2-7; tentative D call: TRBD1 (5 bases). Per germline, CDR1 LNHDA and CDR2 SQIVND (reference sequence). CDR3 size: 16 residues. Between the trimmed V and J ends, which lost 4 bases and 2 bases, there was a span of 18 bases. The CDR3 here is CASSTLDTYYPYEQYF. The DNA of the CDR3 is TGTGCCAGTAGTACTCTGGACACTTATTATCCCTACGAGCAGTACTTC.

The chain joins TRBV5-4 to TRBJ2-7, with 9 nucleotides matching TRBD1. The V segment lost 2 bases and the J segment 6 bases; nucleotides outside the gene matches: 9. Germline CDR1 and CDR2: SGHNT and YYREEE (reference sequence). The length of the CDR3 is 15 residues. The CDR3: CASSFGPTGGGEQYF. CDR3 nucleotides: TGTGCCAGCAGCTTCGGCCCTACAGGGGGCGGCGAGCAGTACTTC.

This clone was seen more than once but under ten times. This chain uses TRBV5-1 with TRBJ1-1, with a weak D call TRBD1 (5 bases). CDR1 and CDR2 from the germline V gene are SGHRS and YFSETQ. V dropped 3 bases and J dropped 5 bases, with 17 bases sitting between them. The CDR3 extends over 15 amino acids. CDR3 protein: CASSSREGSGTEAFF. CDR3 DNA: TGCGCCAGCAGCTCGAGGGAGGGATCAGGGACTGAAGCTTTCTTT. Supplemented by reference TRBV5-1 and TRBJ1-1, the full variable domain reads KAGVTQTPRYLIKTRGQQVTLSCSPISGHRSVSWYQQTPGQGLQFLFEYFSETQRNKGNFPGRFSGRQFSNSRSEMNVSTLELGDSALYLCASSSREGSGTEAFFGQGTRLTVV.

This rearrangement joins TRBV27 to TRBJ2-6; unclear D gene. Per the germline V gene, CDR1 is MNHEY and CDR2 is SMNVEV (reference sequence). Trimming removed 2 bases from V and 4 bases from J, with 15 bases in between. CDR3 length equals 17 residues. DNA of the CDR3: TGTGCCAGCAGTTTACGGCAGATAGATTACGGGGCCAACGTCCTGACTTTC. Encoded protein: CASSLRQIDYGANVLTF.

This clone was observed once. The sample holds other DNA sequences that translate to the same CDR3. The DNA for the CDR3 is TGTGCCAGCAGTTTACTTCTAGCGGGAGGCACAGATACGCAGTATTTT. It yields the protein CASSLLLAGGTDTQYF. The genes are TRBV27 and TRBJ2-3; 10 bases match TRBD2. The ends lost 2 bases at V and 1 base at J; junction bases unmatched: 3. Germline-derived CDR1 and CDR2 are MNHEY and SMNVEV (reference sequence). The CDR3 consists of 16 residues.

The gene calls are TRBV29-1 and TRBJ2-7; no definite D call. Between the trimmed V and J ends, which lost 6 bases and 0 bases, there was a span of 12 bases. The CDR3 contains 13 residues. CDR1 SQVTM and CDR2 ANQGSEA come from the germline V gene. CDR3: CSVRTLSSYEQYF. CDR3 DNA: TGCAGCGTGAGGACCTTAAGCTCCTACGAGCAGTACTTC.

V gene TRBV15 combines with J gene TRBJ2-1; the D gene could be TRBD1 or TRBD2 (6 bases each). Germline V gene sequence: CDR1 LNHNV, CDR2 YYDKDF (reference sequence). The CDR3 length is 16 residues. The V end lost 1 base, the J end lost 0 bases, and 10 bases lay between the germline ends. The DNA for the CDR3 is TGTGCCACCAGCAGAGGAGAGGGGGGCTCCTACAATGAGCAGTTCTTC. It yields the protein CATSRGEGGSYNEQFF.

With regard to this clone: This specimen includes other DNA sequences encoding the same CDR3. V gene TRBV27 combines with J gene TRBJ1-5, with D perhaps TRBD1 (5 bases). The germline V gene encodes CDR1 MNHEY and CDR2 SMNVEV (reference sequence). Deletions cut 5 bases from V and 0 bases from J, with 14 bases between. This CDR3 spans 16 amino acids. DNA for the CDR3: TGTGCCAGCAGTCCATCCCAGGGCCATAGCAATCAGCCCCAGCATTTT. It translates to CASSPSQGHSNQPQHF.

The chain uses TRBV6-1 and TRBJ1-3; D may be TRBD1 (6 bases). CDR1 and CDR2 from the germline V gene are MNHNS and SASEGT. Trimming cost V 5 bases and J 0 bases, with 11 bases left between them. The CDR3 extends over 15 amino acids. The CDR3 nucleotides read TGTGCCAGCAGTCCCACAGGGATCTCTGGAAACACCATATATTTT. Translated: CASSPTGISGNTIYF.

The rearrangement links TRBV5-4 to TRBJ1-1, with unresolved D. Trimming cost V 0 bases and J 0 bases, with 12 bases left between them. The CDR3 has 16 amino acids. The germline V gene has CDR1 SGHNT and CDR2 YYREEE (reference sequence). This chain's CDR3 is CASSLGRAVMNTEAFF. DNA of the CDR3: TGTGCCAGCAGCTTGGGACGGGCGGTGATGAACACTGAAGCTTTCTTT. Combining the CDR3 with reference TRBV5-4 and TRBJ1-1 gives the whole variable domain ETGVTQSPTHLIKTRGQQVTLRCSSQSGHNTVSWYQQALGQGPQFIFQYYREEENGRGNFPPRFSGLQFPNYSSELNVNALELDDSALYLCASSLGRAVMNTEAFFGQGTRLTVV.

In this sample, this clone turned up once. CDR3 sequence: CATSRRSSSYNEQFF. CDR3 nucleotide sequence: TGTGCCACCAGTAGGAGGTCCAGCTCCTACAATGAGCAGTTCTTC. The chain has TRBV15 and TRBJ2-1, with D maybe TRBD2 (5 bases). CDR1 is LNHNV and CDR2 is YYDKDF in the germline V gene (reference sequence). V dropped 6 bases and J dropped 0 bases, with 12 bases sitting between them. The CDR3 is 15 amino acids. Full variable domain (rest looked up from reference TRBV15 and TRBJ2-1): DAMVIQNPRYQVTQFGKPVTLSCSQTLNHNVMYWYQQKSSQAPKLLFHYYDKDFNNEADTPDNFQSRRPNTSFCFLDIRSPGLGDTAMYLCATSRRSSSYNEQFFGPGTRLTVL.

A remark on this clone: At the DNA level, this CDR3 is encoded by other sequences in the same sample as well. In DNA form, the CDR3 reads TGTGCCAGCAGTTTACCCTCACTAGCGGGAGACGTGAATGAGCAGTTCTTC. Its translation: CASSLPSLAGDVNEQFF. The rearrangement joins TRBV27 to TRBJ2-1; 11 bases fit TRBD2. Germline V lookup: CDR1 MNHEY, CDR2 SMNVEV (reference sequence). Trimming took 2 bases from V and 7 from J; bases not matched to a gene: 10. The CDR3 runs 17 residues.

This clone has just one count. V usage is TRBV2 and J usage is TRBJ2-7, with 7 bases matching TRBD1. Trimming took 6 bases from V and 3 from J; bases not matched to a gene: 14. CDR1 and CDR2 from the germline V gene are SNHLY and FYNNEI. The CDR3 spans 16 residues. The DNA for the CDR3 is TGTGCCAGCAGAGACGAGGGGGCGGTGCAGTACTACGAGCAGTACTTC. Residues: CASRDEGAVQYYEQYF.

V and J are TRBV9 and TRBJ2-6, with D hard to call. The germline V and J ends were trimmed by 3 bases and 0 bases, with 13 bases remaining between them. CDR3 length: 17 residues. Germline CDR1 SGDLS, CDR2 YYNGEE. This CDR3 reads CASSELYALSGANVLTF. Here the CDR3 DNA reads TGTGCCAGCAGCGAATTGTACGCCCTCTCTGGGGCCAACGTCCTGACTTTC.

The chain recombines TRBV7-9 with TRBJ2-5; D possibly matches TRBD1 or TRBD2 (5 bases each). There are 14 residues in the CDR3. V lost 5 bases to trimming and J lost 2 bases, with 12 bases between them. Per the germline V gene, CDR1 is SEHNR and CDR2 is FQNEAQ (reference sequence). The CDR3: CASSPGTTQETQYF. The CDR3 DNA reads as TGTGCCAGCAGCCCCGGGACCACTCAAGAGACCCAGTACTTC. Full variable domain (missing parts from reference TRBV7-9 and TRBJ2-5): DTGVSQNPRHKITKRGQNVTFRCDPISEHNRLYWYRQTLGQGPEFLTYFQNEAQLEKSRLLSDRFSAERPKGSFSTLEIQRTEQGDSAMYLCASSPGTTQETQYFGPGTRLLVL.

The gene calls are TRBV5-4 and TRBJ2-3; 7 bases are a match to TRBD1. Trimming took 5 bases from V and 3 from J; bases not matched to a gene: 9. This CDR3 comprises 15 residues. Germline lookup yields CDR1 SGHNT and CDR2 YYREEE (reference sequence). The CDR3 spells CASSTGVIVTDTQYF. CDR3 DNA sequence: TGTGCCAGCAGTACAGGGGTTATTGTAACAGATACGCAGTATTTT.

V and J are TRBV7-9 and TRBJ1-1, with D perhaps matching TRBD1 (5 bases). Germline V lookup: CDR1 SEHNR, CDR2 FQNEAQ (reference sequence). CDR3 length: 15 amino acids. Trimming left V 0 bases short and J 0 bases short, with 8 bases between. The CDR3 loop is CASSLATDMNTEAFF. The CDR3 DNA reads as TGTGCCAGCAGCTTAGCGACGGACATGAACACTGAAGCTTTCTTT.

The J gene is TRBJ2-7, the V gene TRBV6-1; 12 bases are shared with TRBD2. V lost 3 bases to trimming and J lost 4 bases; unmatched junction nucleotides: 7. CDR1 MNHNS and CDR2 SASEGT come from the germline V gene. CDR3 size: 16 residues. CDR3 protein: CASSDLLAGGLYEQYF. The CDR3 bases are TGTGCCAGCAGTGATTTACTAGCGGGAGGACTGTACGAGCAGTACTTC.

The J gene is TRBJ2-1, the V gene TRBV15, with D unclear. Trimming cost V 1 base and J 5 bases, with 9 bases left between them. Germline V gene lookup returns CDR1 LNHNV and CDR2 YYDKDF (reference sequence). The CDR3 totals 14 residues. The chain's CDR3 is CATSRVSYDNEQFF. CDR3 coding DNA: TGTGCCACCAGCAGAGTATCGTACGACAATGAGCAGTTCTTC.

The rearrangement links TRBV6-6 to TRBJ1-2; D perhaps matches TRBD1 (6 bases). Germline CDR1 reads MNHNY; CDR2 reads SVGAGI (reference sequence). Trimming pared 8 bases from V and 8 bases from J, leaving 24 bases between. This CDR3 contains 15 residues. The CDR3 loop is CASGEIRGQTGGYTF. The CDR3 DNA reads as TGTGCCAGCGGGGAAATTCGGGGGCAGACCGGAGGCTACACCTTC.

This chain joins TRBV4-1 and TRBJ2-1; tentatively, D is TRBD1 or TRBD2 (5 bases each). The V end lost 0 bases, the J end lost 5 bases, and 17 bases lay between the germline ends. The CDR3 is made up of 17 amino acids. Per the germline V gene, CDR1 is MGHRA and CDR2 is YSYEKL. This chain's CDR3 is CASSQEATSGADNEQFF. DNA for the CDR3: TGCGCCAGCAGCCAAGAAGCGACCTCCGGGGCGGACAATGAGCAGTTCTTC.

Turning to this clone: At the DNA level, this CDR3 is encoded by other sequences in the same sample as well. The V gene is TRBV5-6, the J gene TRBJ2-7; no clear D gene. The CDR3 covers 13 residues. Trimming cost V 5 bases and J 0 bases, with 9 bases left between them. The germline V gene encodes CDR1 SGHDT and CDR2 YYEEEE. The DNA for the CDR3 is TGTGCCAGCAGTTTTGGATCCTCCTACGAGCAGTACTTC. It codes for CASSFGSSYEQYF.